The clone carrying this T cell receptor beta chain was counted many times. Its antigen is not identified. It was RNA transcripts that yielded the amplified TCR beta CDR3 regions. Initially, a first-round RT-PCR of the TCR CDR3 employed the HTBI primer set. In TCRdb, the multiplex PCR reads were re-called with MiXCR into one record per CDR3 protein. The sample records 640,000 or so distinct CDR3 sequences, 14% being singletons. Patients were excluded because of uncontrolled infection, other autoimmune disease, pregnancy or lactation. Thyroid ultrasound, orbital computed tomography, clinical symptoms, and serum thyroxine and TRAb underpinned diagnoses. The sample belongs to a study of T cells in Graves' hyperthyroidism and ophthalmopathy. Notes on the study in general: In simple terms, a model built on 13 V-J features told ophthalmopathy apart from stable hyperthyroidism.

V gave up 5 bases and J gave up 7 bases; unmatched junction bases: 17. The CDR3 has 18 amino acids. The V and J genes are TRBV12-3 or TRBV12-4 and TRBJ2-1; 10 positions agree with TRBD2. The sequence came from a woman between 18 and 29 years old with Graves' ophthalmopathy. The specimen sequenced was blood. CDR3 in amino acids: CASSPHPLAGDPRNEQFF. The CDR3 nucleotides are TGTGCCAGCAGTCCCCACCCGCTAGCGGGGGATCCTCGTAATGAGCAGTTCTTC.